The entry below gives a single T cell receptor beta chain sequence along with its context. These data originate in a study of technical replicates of blood from four donors. CDR1 and CDR2 (germline): SGHRS, YFSETQ. J gave up 0 bases and V 0 bases, and 5 bases lay outside the gene matches. The CDR3 sequence is 17 residues long. Only in-frame clones appear in the TCRdb table, and some are missing; sequencing was by immunoSEQ multiplex PCR. The sample yields tens of thousands of clones, about 95% seen once. The chain employs TRBV5-1 and TRBJ2-3, with TRBD2 matching over 9 bases. Sequenced material: T cells isolated from PBMCs. The TCR originated in a human donor in good health. The CDR3 loop is CASSLGSGGSSTDTQYF. DNA for the CDR3: TGCGCCAGCAGCTTGGGTAGCGGGGGTTCTAGCACAGATACGCAGTATTTT. Full variable domain (rest looked up from reference TRBV5-1 and TRBJ2-3): KAGVTQTPRYLIKTRGQQVTLSCSPISGHRSVSWYQQTPGQGLQFLFEYFSETQRNKGNFPGRFSGRQFSNSRSEMNVSTLELGDSALYLCASSLGSGGSSTDTQYFGPGTRLTVL.